The clone carrying this T cell receptor beta chain was recorded a few times. Its antigen is as yet unknown. The study's findings and limits: Tumor Treg TCRs overlapped most with tumor naive CD4+ cells. In terms of TCR gene usage, tumor memory CD4+ T cells clustered together with blood and lymph node memory CD4+ cells, as well as with lymph node naive CD4+ cells.

Memory CD4+ T cells were sorted as CD4+CD45RO+CD25- cells. After constant-region reverse-primer amplification, full-length variable regions underwent semi-nested PCR with Nested Universal Primer A. TCRdb re-called the 5' RACE reads through MiXCR, storing one row per CDR3 protein. The table has around 37,000 distinct CDR3 sequences, about 29% seen once. The sequenced material came from memory CD4+ T cells sorted from a lymph node. The sample's subset: memory CD4+ T cells, CD4+CD45RO+CD25-. The sequence came from a female donor with breast cancer.

In nucleotides, the CDR3 is TGCAGTGTCCAGTCGGATGGGCCAGATACGCAGTATTTT. Translated: CSVQSDGPDTQYF. This chain links TRBV20-1 with TRBJ2-3; D gene ambiguous. CDR1 is DFQATT, CDR2 SNEGSKA, per germline (reference sequence). CDR3 length: 13 amino acids. Trimming took off 7 bases at V and 4 bases at J, with 15 bases between the two ends.